This T cell receptor (beta chain) originates from a study of T cell changes during pregnancy in multiple sclerosis. The table came from immunoSEQ multiplex PCR; TCRdb's copy has only in-frame clones and leaves some out. The data show approximately 15,000 clones, with roughly 84% seen just once and 15% to 20% held by the top ten. V was trimmed by 6 bases and J by 5 bases, leaving 6 bases between them. The CDR3 spans 11 residues. CDR1 and CDR2 from the germline V gene are KGHSH and LQKENI. This sequence was found in a female donor in good health, enrolled as a control in a pregnancy study. The chain carries TRBV18 and TRBJ2-3; D is possibly TRBD2 (5 bases). Sequences were derived from CD8+ T cells from peripheral blood mononuclear cells, sampled in the third trimester of pregnancy. The CDR3 DNA follows: TGTGCCAGCTCCGCGGGAGATACGCAGTATTTT. It is translated as CASSAGDTQYF.